Sequencing of this T cell receptor (beta chain) was carried out in a study of shared clonotypes between healthy human individuals. Sequenced by immunoSEQ multiplex PCR; TCRdb stores in-frame clones only, minus some. The sample holds under 2,500,000 clones, more than 90% seen once. General study results and limits: Generation probability values for non-shared clonotypes were lower than those for clonotypes shared by all four donors.

The CDR3 spans 15 residues. Per germline, CDR1 MDHEN and CDR2 SYDVKM. V lost 6 bases to trimming and J lost 4 bases, with 16 bases between them. A remark on this clone: Antigen: not known.

The receptor's source is a man younger than 35 in good health. Sequencing input: naive CD4+ T cells sorted from blood. Subset given: CD45RA+ positively selected. The chain couples TRBV28 to TRBJ1-5; D may be TRBD1 (6 bases). The CDR3 reads CASRAKTGTNQPQHF. CDR3 DNA sequence: TGTGCCAGCAGAGCTAAAACCGGGACAAATCAGCCCCAGCATTTT. Filled out from reference TRBV28 and TRBJ1-5, the complete variable domain reads DVKVTQSSRYLVKRTGEKVFLECVQDMDHENMFWYRQDPGLGLRLIYFSYDVKMKEKGDIPEGYSVSREKKERFSLILESASTNQTSMYLCASRAKTGTNQPQHFGDGTRLSIL.